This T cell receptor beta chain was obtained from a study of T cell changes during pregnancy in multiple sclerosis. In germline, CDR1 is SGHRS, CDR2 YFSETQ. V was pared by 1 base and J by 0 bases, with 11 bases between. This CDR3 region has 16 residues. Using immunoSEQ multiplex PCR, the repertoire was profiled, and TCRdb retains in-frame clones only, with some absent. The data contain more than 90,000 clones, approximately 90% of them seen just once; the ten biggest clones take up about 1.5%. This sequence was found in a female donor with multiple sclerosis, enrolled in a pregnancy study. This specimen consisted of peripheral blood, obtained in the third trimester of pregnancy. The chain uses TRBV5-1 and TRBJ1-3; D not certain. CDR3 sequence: CASSLNSFYSGNTIYF. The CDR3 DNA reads TGCGCCAGCAGCTTGAACAGCTTCTACTCTGGAAACACCATATATTTT.